Presented here are 9 T cell receptor beta chains from one specimen sequenced in a study of blood T cell repertoires in COVID-19. The table came from immunoSEQ multiplex PCR; TCRdb's copy has only in-frame clones and leaves some out. The sample lists some 230,000 clones, 86% seen once, with approximately 2% in the top ten. The sample was peripheral blood. The receptors shown here come from a man younger than 45 who had recovered from COVID-19.

This clone was counted a few times. The chain joins TRBV9 to TRBJ1-2; 11 nucleotides agree with TRBD1. V lost 3 bases to trimming and J lost 4 bases; unmatched junction nucleotides: 14. The CDR3 length is 18 residues. Germline V lookup: CDR1 SGDLS, CDR2 YYNGEE. CDR3 bases: TGTGCCAGCAGCGGACCCGGGACAGGGGGTGACTGGAGCTATGGCTACACCTTC. Amino acids: CASSGPGTGGDWSYGYTF.

This chain links TRBV7-9 with TRBJ1-3; D possibly corresponds to TRBD1 (6 bases). Germline V gives CDR1 SEHNR, CDR2 FQNEAQ (reference sequence). The CDR3 is 16 residues long. V gave up 5 bases and J gave up 0 bases, with 14 bases separating them. The CDR3, as DNA: TGTGCCAGCAGCGGTCCTAGGGGGAGCTCTGGAAACACCATATATTTT. It encodes CASSGPRGSSGNTIYF.

This chain uses TRBV6-5 with TRBJ1-6; D is possibly TRBD1 (6 bases). CDR1 and CDR2 from the germline V gene are MNHEY and SVGAGI. The CDR3 consists of 15 residues. The V end lost 4 bases, the J end lost 3 bases, and 10 bases lay between the germline ends. CDR3 in DNA: TGTGCCAGCAGTTCCCAACAGGGCTATAATTCACCCCTCCACTTT. Translated, it gives CASSSQQGYNSPLHF.

The gene calls are TRBV29-1 and TRBJ2-1, with a weak D call TRBD2 (5 bases). V was pared by 6 bases and J by 3 bases, with 18 bases between. Germline values: CDR1 SQVTM, CDR2 ANQGSEA. The CDR3 spans 15 residues. CDR3 DNA sequence: TGCAGCGTCGATACTTGGGAGCCGCTCTACAATGAGCAGTTCTTC. Its translation: CSVDTWEPLYNEQFF.

V usage is TRBV7-2 and J usage is TRBJ1-3; D is ambiguous. The CDR3 covers 15 residues. The germline CDR1 and CDR2 sequences are SGHTA and FQGNSA. V was trimmed by 2 bases and J by 0 bases, leaving 8 bases between them. CDR3 protein: CASSLNLRSGNTIYF. CDR3 DNA sequence: TGTGCCAGCAGCTTAAATCTTCGCTCTGGAAACACCATATATTTT.

The chain carries TRBV19 and TRBJ2-7; D is perhaps TRBD1 (6 bases). The length of the CDR3 is 14 residues. Germline V gene sequence: CDR1 LNHDA, CDR2 SQIVND (reference sequence). Trimming shortened V by 5 bases and J by 3 bases, and 14 bases separated the two germline ends. CDR3: CASSGPGAGYEQYF. CDR3 sequence (DNA): TGTGCCAGTAGTGGCCCAGGGGCTGGCTACGAGCAGTACTTC.

The CDR3 DNA follows: TGTGCCTGGCGGCGGGGTCAGCGGGGAGGTTACAATGAGCAGTTCTTC. Its protein product is CAWRRGQRGGYNEQFF. The V call is TRBV30, the J call TRBJ2-1; 7 bases are shared with TRBD2. The CDR3 extends over 16 amino acids. Trimming took 5 bases from V and 4 from J; bases not matched to a gene: 14. The germline V gene has CDR1 GTSNPN and CDR2 SVGIG (reference sequence).

The sample holds one count of this clone. The genes are TRBV11-2 and TRBJ1-1; no clear D. The ends were cut back, 2 bases at V and 7 bases at J, with 8 bases in the middle. Germline values: CDR1 SGHAT, CDR2 FQNNGV. The CDR3 length is 12 residues. CDR3 region: CASSLSQIEAFF. The CDR3 nucleotides are TGTGCCAGCAGCTTATCGCAGATTGAAGCTTTCTTT.

CDR3 sequence: CASSPREGDGYTF. CDR3 DNA sequence: TGTGCCAGCAGCCCCAGGGAGGGGGATGGCTACACCTTC. The chain links TRBV27 to TRBJ1-2; possibly TRBD1 for D (6 bases). The CDR3 consists of 13 residues. CDR1 is MNHEY and CDR2 is SMNVEV in the germline V gene (reference sequence). V was shortened by 6 bases and J by 6 bases, with 14 bases between the two germline ends.